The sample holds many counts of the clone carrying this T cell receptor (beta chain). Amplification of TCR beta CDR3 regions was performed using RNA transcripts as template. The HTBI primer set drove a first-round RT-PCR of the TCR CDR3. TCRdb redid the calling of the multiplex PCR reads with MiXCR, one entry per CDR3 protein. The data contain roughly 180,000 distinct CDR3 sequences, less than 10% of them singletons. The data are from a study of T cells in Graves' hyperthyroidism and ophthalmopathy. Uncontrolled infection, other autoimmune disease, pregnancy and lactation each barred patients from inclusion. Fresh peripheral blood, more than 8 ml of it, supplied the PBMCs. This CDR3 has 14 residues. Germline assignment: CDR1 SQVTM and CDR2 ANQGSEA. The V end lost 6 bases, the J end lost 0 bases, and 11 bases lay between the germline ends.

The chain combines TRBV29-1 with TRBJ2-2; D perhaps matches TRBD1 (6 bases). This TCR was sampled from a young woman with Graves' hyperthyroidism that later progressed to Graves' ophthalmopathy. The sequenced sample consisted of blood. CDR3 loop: CSVRGISNTGELFF. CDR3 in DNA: TGCAGCGTCAGGGGCATTTCGAACACCGGGGAGCTGTTTTTT.